A single sample gave rise to the 22 T cell receptor beta chains below, sequenced in a study of T cells after yellow fever vaccination. MiXCR was run by TCRdb on the 5' RACE reads, yielding one entry per CDR3 protein. Among some 350,000 distinct CDR3 sequences listed, over 4% were seen once. The specimen was PBMCs, collected 5 days after the yellow fever booster vaccination. These receptors all come from a man between 18 and 35 years old who received the YFV17D yellow fever vaccine.

This clonotype was recorded a few times. The CDR3 nucleotides are TGCAGTGCTAGAGATCCATCAGGGGGCGCGTACAATGAGCAGTTCTTC. It yields the protein CSARDPSGGAYNEQFF. The rearrangement uses TRBV20-1 and TRBJ2-1, with 8 bases identical to TRBD1. CDR1 DFQATT and CDR2 SNEGSKA come from the germline V gene (reference sequence). The CDR3 extends over 16 amino acids. The J segment lost 4 bases and the V segment lost 0 bases, leaving 8 bases of the junction unmatched.

This clonotype turned up a few times. The chain recombines TRBV30 with TRBJ2-7; D might be TRBD2 (6 bases). The V gene lost 3 bases and the J gene lost 2 bases, with 14 bases spanning the gap. CDR1 is GTSNPN and CDR2 is SVGIG in the germline V gene (reference sequence). CDR3 length: 14 residues. CDR3 nucleotide sequence: TGTGCCTGGAGACTGAGCGGGCAAACCTACGAGCAGTACTTC. This sequence encodes CAWRLSGQTYEQYF. The full variable domain, completed using reference TRBV30 and TRBJ2-7, is SQTIHQWPATLVQPVGSPLSLECTVEGTSNPNLYWYRQAAGRGLQLLFYSVGIGQISSEVPQNLSASRPQDRQFILSSKKLLLSDSGFYLCAWRLSGQTYEQYFGPGTRLTVT.

This clonotype has only a few counts. This chain joins TRBV7-8 and TRBJ2-3; possibly TRBD1 or TRBD2 for D (6 bases each). The CDR3 totals 16 residues. V was cut by 4 bases and J by 6 bases, with 20 bases left in between. Per germline, CDR1 SGHVS and CDR2 FQNEAQ. The CDR3 DNA reads as TGTGCCAGCAGCTCCCTGGGGGGCTCTTTTTCGGATACGCAGTATTTT. Amino acid sequence: CASSSLGGSFSDTQYF. Full variable domain (remainder filled in from reference TRBV7-8 and TRBJ2-3): GAGVSQSPRYKVAKRGQDVALRCDPISGHVSLFWYQQALGQGPEFLTYFQNEAQLDKSGLPSDRFFAERPEGSVSTLKIQRTQQEDSAVYLCASSSLGGSFSDTQYFGPGTRLTVL.

This clonotype was detected many times. CDR3: CASSSRQGMNTEAFF. The DNA for the CDR3 is TGTGCCAGCAGCTCCCGACAGGGAATGAACACTGAAGCTTTCTTT. The J gene is TRBJ1-1, the V gene TRBV11-2; TRBD1 aligns across 7 bases. The CDR3 runs to 15 residues. The V segment lost 4 bases and the J segment 0 bases; nucleotides outside the gene matches: 5. CDR1 is SGHAT and CDR2 is FQNNGV in the germline V gene. Full variable domain (rest looked up from reference TRBV11-2 and TRBJ1-1): EAGVAQSPRYKIIEKRQSVAFWCNPISGHATLYWYQQILGQGPKLLIQFQNNGVVDDSQLPKDRFSAERLKGVDSTLKIQPAKLEDSAVYLCASSSRQGMNTEAFFGQGTRLTVV.

The chain recombines TRBV7-2 with TRBJ2-6, with TRBD1 as a possible D gene (5 bases). Deletions cut 2 bases from V and 0 bases from J, with 11 bases between. Germline-derived CDR1 and CDR2 are SGHTA and FQGNSA. CDR3 length equals 17 residues. The CDR3 sequence: CASSLRGPASGANVLTF. CDR3 nucleotide sequence: TGTGCCAGCAGCTTAAGGGGTCCAGCCTCTGGGGCCAACGTCCTGACTTTC.

The chain uses TRBV2 and TRBJ1-3; 7 bases match TRBD1. Germline CDR1 and CDR2: SNHLY and FYNNEI. CDR3 length: 13 amino acids. V shed 8 bases and J 4 bases; nucleotides not matched to a gene: 5. The CDR3 DNA sequence: TGTGCCAGCTACAGGGGCGCGGGAAACACCATATATTTT. Its translation is CASYRGAGNTIYF.

This clonotype was observed a few times. This sequence joins TRBV20-1 and TRBJ2-3; D tentatively reads TRBD1 or TRBD2 (5 bases each). The CDR3 has 13 residues. Germline V CDR1 and CDR2: DFQATT, SNEGSKA (reference sequence). V gave up 5 bases and J gave up 4 bases, with 13 bases separating them. The CDR3 nucleotides read TGCAGTGCTCCCGGACGAGGGGCAGATACGCAGTATTTT. Translation: CSAPGRGADTQYF.

Regarding this clonotype: This may arise from a read error, as a much more abundant clone is one base away. The chain employs TRBV4-3 and TRBJ1-2; D is undetermined. Germline V gene lookup returns CDR1 LGHNA and CDR2 YSLEER. This CDR3 is built from 14 residues. CDR3 loop: CASSQEWINYSYTF. The CDR3 DNA sequence: TGCGCCAGCAGCCAAGAATGGATTAACTATAGCTACACCTTC.

This clonotype was seen ten or more times. V usage is TRBV6-5 and J usage is TRBJ2-5; TRBD2 matches 13 bases. The ends lost 5 bases at V and 2 bases at J; junction bases unmatched: 2. Germline loops: CDR1 MNHEY, CDR2 SVGAGI. CDR3 size: 15 residues. CDR3 DNA sequence: TGTGCCAGCAGTCGACTAGCGGGGGGTCAAGAGACCCAGTACTTC. Protein: CASSRLAGGQETQYF.

This clonotype came up a few times. This chain joins TRBV5-1 and TRBJ1-2; D not resolved. Trimming stripped 4 bases from V and 0 bases from J, with 19 bases between. This CDR3 is built from 17 residues. Germline values: CDR1 SGHRS, CDR2 YFSETQ. CDR3 region: CASSLGDPGPANYGYTF. DNA for the CDR3: TGCGCCAGCAGCCTGGGAGATCCAGGCCCAGCTAACTATGGCTACACCTTC.

This clonotype was seen repeatedly, ten times or more. The V gene is TRBV7-2, the J gene TRBJ2-2; D is undetermined. The CDR3 runs to 14 residues. Germline lookup yields CDR1 SGHTA and CDR2 FQGNSA. V gave up 1 base and J gave up 4 bases, with 7 bases separating them. Here the CDR3 DNA reads TGTGCCAGCAGCTTAGGAGTTTCCACCGGGGAGCTGTTTTTT. Its protein is CASSLGVSTGELFF.

There are many counts of this clonotype. The chain links TRBV4-2 to TRBJ2-7; D is possibly TRBD2 (6 bases). Germline V CDR1 and CDR2: LGHNA, YNFKEQ. This CDR3 spans 13 amino acids. Trimming took 0 bases from V and 12 from J, leaving 15 bases between them. The DNA for the CDR3 is TGTGCCAGCAGCCAAGAGAAGGGACGGAGGGGGTACTTC. This translates into CASSQEKGRRGYF.

This clonotype was observed at least ten times. This chain links TRBV18 with TRBJ1-2; 8 bases fit TRBD1. CDR3 size: 15 residues. Germline CDR1 KGHSH, CDR2 LQKENI. The junction had 7 bases not matched to a gene; V was cut back by 0 bases and J by 7 bases. CDR3 residues: CASSPPVVQGAGYTF. CDR3 sequence (DNA): TGTGCCAGCTCACCACCGGTGGTCCAGGGGGCTGGCTACACCTTC. The full variable domain, its missing parts supplied by reference TRBV18 and TRBJ1-2, is NAGVMQNPRHLVRRRGQEARLRCSPMKGHSHVYWYRQLPEEGLKFMVYLQKENIIDESGMPKERFSAEFPKEGPSILRIQQVVRGDSAAYFCASSPPVVQGAGYTFGSGTRLTVV.

This clonotype was detected a few times. The rearrangement links TRBV27 to TRBJ2-1; no clear D. This CDR3 has 14 amino acids. Germline CDR1 and CDR2: MNHEY and SMNVEV (reference sequence). The germline V and J ends were trimmed by 5 bases and 6 bases, with 14 bases remaining between them. The CDR3 region has the DNA TGTGCCAGCAGTCCCTGGCAGTCCGGCAATGAGCAGTTCTTC. Protein product: CASSPWQSGNEQFF.

This clonotype was observed at least ten times. J is TRBJ1-2 and V is TRBV6-4, with 8 bases aligning to TRBD1. Germline loops: CDR1 MRHNA, CDR2 SNTAGT. Germline trimming cut 0 bases from V and 9 bases from J; bases unmatched to any gene: 12. The CDR3 contains 16 residues. CDR3 sequence reads: CASSDSPGQGAESYTF. In nucleotides, the CDR3 is TGTGCCAGCAGTGACTCCCCCGGGCAGGGGGCAGAGAGCTACACCTTC.

This chain connects TRBV4-3 to TRBJ2-3; D remains unclear. The CDR3 sequence is 15 residues long. Germline CDR1 reads LGHNA; CDR2 reads YSLEER. Trimming left V 0 bases short and J 3 bases short, with 10 bases between. In nucleotides, the CDR3 is TGCGCCAGCAGCCAAGATGGGAAAGAGACAGATACGCAGTATTTT. The encoded protein is CASSQDGKETDTQYF.

This clonotype occurred many times. V is TRBV7-2 and J is TRBJ1-2, with D possibly matching TRBD1 (5 bases). Trimming removed 3 bases at V and 7 bases at J, with 12 bases between. CDR3 length equals 13 residues. Germline CDR1 is SGHTA and CDR2 is FQGNSA. Here the CDR3 DNA reads TGTGCCAGCAGCTTGCAGGGTGAACGTGGCTACACCTTC. Protein product: CASSLQGERGYTF.

V is TRBV7-2 and J is TRBJ2-1, with no clear D. CDR1 and CDR2 (germline): SGHTA, FQGNSA. The V gene lost 5 bases and the J gene lost 4 bases, with 12 bases spanning the gap. The CDR3 has 14 amino acids. The CDR3 DNA sequence: TGTGCCAGCAGCCAATTGGCGGCATACAATGAGCAGTTCTTC. Translation gives CASSQLAAYNEQFF.

CDR3 in amino acids: CASSYATASETQYF. The CDR3, as DNA: TGCGCCAGCAGCTATGCAACTGCCTCGGAGACCCAGTACTTC. The chain carries TRBV5-1 and TRBJ2-5; no firm D call. Germline-derived CDR1 and CDR2 are SGHRS and YFSETQ. CDR3 size: 14 residues. V was pared by 3 bases and J by 5 bases, with 14 bases between.

This clonotype was recorded many times. The chain uses TRBV12-3 or TRBV12-4 and TRBJ2-3; a weak D match, TRBD2 (6 bases). V was shortened by 5 bases and J by 0 bases, with 12 bases between the two germline ends. The CDR3 consists of 15 residues. The CDR3 spells CASSPRGTSTDTQYF. In DNA, the CDR3 is TGTGCCAGCAGTCCTCGCGGGACTAGCACAGATACGCAGTATTTT.

The rearrangement joins TRBV5-8 to TRBJ2-3; possible D gene TRBD1, 5 bases. V was pared by 0 bases and J by 4 bases, with 12 bases between. Germline V gene lookup returns CDR1 SGHTS and CDR2 YDEGEE. CDR3 size: 15 residues. CDR3 DNA: TGTGCCAGCAGCTTGGCGGCAGGGTTCGCAGATACGCAGTATTTT. This codes for CASSLAAGFADTQYF. The whole variable domain, remainder taken from reference TRBV5-8 and TRBJ2-3, is EAGVTQSPTHLIKTRGQQATLRCSPISGHTSVYWYQQALGLGLQFLLWYDEGEERNRGNFPPRFSGRQFPNYSSELNVNALELEDSALYLCASSLAAGFADTQYFGPGTRLTVL.

The chain employs TRBV7-9 and TRBJ2-7; possible D gene TRBD2, 5 bases. The CDR3 sequence is 14 residues long. Germline V gene lookup returns CDR1 SEHNR and CDR2 FQNEAQ (reference sequence). V was trimmed by 5 bases and J by 3 bases, leaving 14 bases between them. CDR3 in amino acids: CASSGSGLNYEQYF. CDR3 nucleotides: TGTGCCAGCAGCGGGAGCGGTCTCAACTACGAGCAGTACTTC.